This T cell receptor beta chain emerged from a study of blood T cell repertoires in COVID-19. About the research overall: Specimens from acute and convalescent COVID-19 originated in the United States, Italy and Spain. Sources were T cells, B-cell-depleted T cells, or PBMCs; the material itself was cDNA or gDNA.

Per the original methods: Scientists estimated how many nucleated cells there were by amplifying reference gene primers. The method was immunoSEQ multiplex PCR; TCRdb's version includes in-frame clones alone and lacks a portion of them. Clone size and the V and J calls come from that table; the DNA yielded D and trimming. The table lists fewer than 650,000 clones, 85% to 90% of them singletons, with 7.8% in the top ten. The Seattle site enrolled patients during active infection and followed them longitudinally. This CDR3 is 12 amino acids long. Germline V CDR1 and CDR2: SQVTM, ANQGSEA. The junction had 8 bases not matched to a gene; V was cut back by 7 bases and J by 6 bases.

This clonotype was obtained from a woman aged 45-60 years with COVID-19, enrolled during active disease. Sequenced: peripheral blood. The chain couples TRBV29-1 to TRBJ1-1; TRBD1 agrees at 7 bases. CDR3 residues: CSDLPGQPEAFF. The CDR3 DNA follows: TGCAGCGACCTACCGGGACAGCCTGAAGCTTTCTTT.